The present entry profiles one T cell receptor beta chain with its context. This clone was seen a single time. It lacks a known antigen. No base-level quality is on record; no much larger clone is a single base apart. The data derive from a study of blood T cell repertoires in COVID-19 (TCRdb year 2020). As for the study more broadly: Collaborator samples came from the United States, Italy and Spain and covered acute and convalescent phases of COVID-19. The samples were drawn from the first 160 participants of the ongoing ImmuneRACE study and from some 1,300 subjects provided by 6 global collaborators. The repertoires were released in a freely available public database intended as a resource for research on the immune response to SARS-CoV-2. The sample metadata nearly always contained a de-identified subject ID, COVID-19 status, age in years and sex. The prospective study material was composed of cDNA or gDNA derived from T cells, B-cell-depleted T cells, or PBMCs. Deeply sampled blood TCRbeta repertoires from subjects exposed to, actively infected with, or recovered from COVID-19 were included in the dataset. HLA class I and class II types, where available, came from metadata supplied by the sample provider rather than from assay-based typing. General findings and caveats noted by the study authors: Clinical and demographic metadata were provided uncurated, with the amount varying by source and participant.

The immunoSEQ Assay, a bias-controlled multiplex PCR, was used to amplify TCRbeta CDR3 regions from genomic DNA. In the authors' own workflow: The number of nucleated cells in each sample was estimated by amplification of reference gene primers within the assay. To quantify the absolute abundance of each unique TCRbeta CDR3 rearrangement, sequence reads were collapsed and filtered. Productive Simpson clonality was computed per sample as the square root of Simpson's diversity index over productive rearrangements. TCRdb limited this immuneACCESS table to in-frame rearrangements with V and J called. A share of clones is missing; checked studies link under half to unresolved V genes, and the rest is unexplained. V and J calls and clone size are those listed in that table; D and trimming were worked out from the DNA. This sample comprises a few hundred thousand clones, over 75% of them detected only once. The ten biggest clones cover under 2.5% of the sample.

Between the V and J ends, shortened by 4 bases and 6 bases respectively, the junction contains 13 bases. Looking up the germline V gene (reference sequence) yields CDR1 SGHKS and CDR2 YYEKEE. The CDR3 spans 13 residues, from the cysteine through the phenylalanine. CDR3 DNA only is kept here, 39 bases in frame from base 1. Whole blood was collected in K2EDTA tubes by collaborating institutions according to the institutions' own protocols. For TCRbeta analysis, collaborators shipped samples as frozen whole blood, isolated PBMCs, or DNA extracted from either of those sample types. Recombination linked TRBV5-5 to TRBJ1-1, with no D gene named confidently. Sequenced: peripheral blood. The clonotype originates from a woman between 50 and 59 years old with acute or convalescent COVID-19. The nucleotide sequence reads as follows: TGTGCCAGCAGCACTTCTATGTACGCTGAAGCTTTCTTT. This yields the protein CASSTSMYAEAFF.